This T cell receptor beta chain was observed in a study of CDR3 diversity in severe acne. Germline CDR1 SGDLS, CDR2 YYNGEE. Trimming shortened V by 4 bases and J by 11 bases, and 21 bases separated the two germline ends. The CDR3 covers 14 residues. This clonotype has a count of ten or more. TCRdb processed the PCR reads anew with MiXCR; each CDR3 protein has one entry. Counted here are about 84,000 distinct CDR3 sequences, around 53% occurring once; the ten biggest clones make up 13% to 15%. This sequence originates from a male donor in good health, without acne. The sequenced sample was blood. The chain is built from TRBV9 and TRBJ1-1; D remains unclear. CDR3 sequence (DNA): TGTGCCAGCAGCAGTACCCCGGACCAAAGGGAGGCTTTCTTT. As protein: CASSSTPDQREAFF. Supplemented by reference TRBV9 and TRBJ1-1, the full variable domain reads DSGVTQTPKHLITATGQRVTLRCSPRSGDLSVYWYQQSLDQGLQFLIQYYNGEERAKGNILERFSAQQFPDLHSELNLSSLELGDSALYFCASSSTPDQREAFFGQGTRLTVV.